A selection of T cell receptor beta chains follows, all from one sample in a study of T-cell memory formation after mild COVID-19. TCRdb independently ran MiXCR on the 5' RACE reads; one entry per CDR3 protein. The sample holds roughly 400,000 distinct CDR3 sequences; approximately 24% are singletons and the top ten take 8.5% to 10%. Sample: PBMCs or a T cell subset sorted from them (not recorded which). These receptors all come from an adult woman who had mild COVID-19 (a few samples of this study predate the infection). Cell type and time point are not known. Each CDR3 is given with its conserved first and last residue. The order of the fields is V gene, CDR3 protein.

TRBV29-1 CSIPKSPYGYTF
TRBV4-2 CASSQEIPRLAGGEEQFF
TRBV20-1 CSARERGVAAGVVEKLFF
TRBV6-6 CASTIAASGNEQFF
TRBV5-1 CASSFRTSGGSQETQYF
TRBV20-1 CSARGLPSVSGANVLTF
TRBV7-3 CASSNTGVRDEQFF
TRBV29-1 CSDTGQGTDTQYF
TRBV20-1 CSARDATTPTYEQYF
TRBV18 CASSLGTVRVNTEAFF
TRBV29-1 CSVGPTASPDTQYF
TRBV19 CASSISEVNTEAFF
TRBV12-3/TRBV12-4 CASRARTGEQFF
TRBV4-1 CASSPRASDEQYF
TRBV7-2 CASSLDRGERLNYGYTF
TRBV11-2 CASSSWTSGRTGELFF
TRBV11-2 CARAGLGGYTF